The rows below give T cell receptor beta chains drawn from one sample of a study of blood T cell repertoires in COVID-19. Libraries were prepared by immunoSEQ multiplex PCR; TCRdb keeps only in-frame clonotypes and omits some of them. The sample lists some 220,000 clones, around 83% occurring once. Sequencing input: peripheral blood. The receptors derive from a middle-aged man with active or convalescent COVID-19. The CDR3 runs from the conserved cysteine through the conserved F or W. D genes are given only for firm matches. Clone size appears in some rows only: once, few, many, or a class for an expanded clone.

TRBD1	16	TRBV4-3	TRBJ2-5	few	CASSHTPETGKGTQYF	TGCGCCAGCAGCCATACCCCCGAGACAGGGAAAGGGACCCAGTACTTC
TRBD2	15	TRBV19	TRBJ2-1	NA	CASSIRGGLYNEQFF	TGTGCCAGTAGTATACGCGGGGGGCTCTACAATGAGCAGTTCTTC
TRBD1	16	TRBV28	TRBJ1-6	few	CATLYRGGSYNSPLHF	TGTGCCACCTTGTACAGGGGAGGCTCCTATAATTCACCCCTCCACTTT
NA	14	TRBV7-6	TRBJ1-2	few	CASSLSTDWRGYTF	TGTGCCAGCAGCTTATCAACGGACTGGAGGGGCTACACCTTC
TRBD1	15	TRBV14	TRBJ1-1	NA	CASSLTGAGNTEAFF	TGTGCCAGCAGCCTTACAGGGGCAGGAAACACTGAAGCTTTCTTT
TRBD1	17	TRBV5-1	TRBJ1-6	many	CASSLGDRGTYNSPLHF	TGCGCCAGCAGCTTGGGGGACAGGGGGACCTATAATTCACCCCTCCACTTT
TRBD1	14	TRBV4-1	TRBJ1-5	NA	CASSPRQGNQPQHF	TGCGCCAGCAGCCCCCGACAGGGAAATCAGCCCCAGCATTTT
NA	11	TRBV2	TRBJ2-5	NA	CACRREETQYF	TGTGCCTGCAGGAGGGAAGAGACCCAGTACTTC
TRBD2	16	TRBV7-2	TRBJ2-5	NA	CASSYLSGGAGETQYF	TGTGCCAGCAGCTACCTTAGCGGGGGGGCTGGGGAGACCCAGTACTTC
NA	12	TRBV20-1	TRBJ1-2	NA	CSASFHNYGYTF	TGCAGTGCTAGTTTCCATAACTATGGCTACACCTTC
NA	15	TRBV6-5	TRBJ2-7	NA	CASSYRTGRGYEQYF	TGTGCCAGCAGTTACAGGACAGGGAGGGGCTACGAGCAGTACTTC
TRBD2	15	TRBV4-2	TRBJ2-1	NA	CASNGAGAGYNEQFF	TGTGCCAGCAACGGAGCGGGGGCTGGTTACAATGAGCAGTTCTTC
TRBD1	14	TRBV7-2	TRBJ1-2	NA	CASSFGTGHYGYTF	TGTGCCAGCAGCTTTGGGACAGGGCACTATGGCTACACCTTC
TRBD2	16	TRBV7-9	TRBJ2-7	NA	CASSLALSGSDHEQYF	TGTGCCAGCAGCTTAGCGCTTAGCGGGAGTGACCACGAGCAGTACTTC
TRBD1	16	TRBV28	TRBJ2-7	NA	CASSLTPGQGANEQYF	TGTGCCAGCAGTCTCACCCCGGGACAGGGGGCAAATGAGCAGTACTTC
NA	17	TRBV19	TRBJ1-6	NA	CASSPGHQSSYNSPLHF	TGTGCCAGTAGTCCTGGACACCAGAGCTCCTATAATTCACCCCTCCACTTT
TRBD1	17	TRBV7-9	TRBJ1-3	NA	CASSPVDRMRSGNTIYF	TGTGCCAGCAGCCCAGTGGACAGGATGCGATCTGGAAACACCATATATTTT
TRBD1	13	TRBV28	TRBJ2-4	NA	CASSFQGANIQYF	TGTGCCAGCAGTTTTCAGGGGGCTAACATTCAGTACTTC
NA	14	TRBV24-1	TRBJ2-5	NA	CATSPSGELETQYF	TGTGCCACCAGCCCTTCAGGGGAACTGGAGACCCAGTACTTC
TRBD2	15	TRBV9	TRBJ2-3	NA	CASSHGLEITDTQYF	TGTGCCAGCAGCCACGGACTAGAGATCACAGATACGCAGTATTTT